These 27 T cell receptor beta chains came from one sample sequenced in a study of identical twins. In TCRdb, the 5' RACE reads were re-called with MiXCR into one record per CDR3 protein. The sample shows around 1.7 million distinct CDR3 sequences, less than 40% of them seen only once. Sequencing input: cord blood. All receptors come from a newborn girl in good health.

The table lists this clonotype with a few counts. This rearrangement joins TRBV20-1 to TRBJ1-2; D is possibly TRBD1 (6 bases). V lost 4 bases, J lost 4 bases, and 13 bases lay in between. CDR1 and CDR2 (germline): DFQATT, SNEGSKA (reference sequence). The CDR3 extends over 13 amino acids. The CDR3: CSANHRDSYGYTF. DNA of the CDR3: TGCAGTGCTAACCACAGGGATTCCTATGGCTACACCTTC.

This clonotype was picked up a small number of times. The V and J genes are TRBV28 and TRBJ2-5, with D possibly TRBD2 on 6 matching bases. V was shortened by 4 bases and J by 5 bases, with 17 bases between the two germline ends. This CDR3 region has 15 residues. The germline V gene encodes CDR1 MDHEN and CDR2 SYDVKM. The CDR3 region has the DNA TGTGCCAGCAGTTCCCCAGGGACTTTGAGGGAGACCCAGTACTTC. Translation: CASSSPGTLRETQYF.

In this sample, this clonotype turned up a few times. The genes are TRBV14 and TRBJ2-1; D perhaps matches TRBD2 (5 bases). V lost 4 bases and J lost 8, with 12 bases in between. This CDR3 region has 13 residues. Germline V gives CDR1 SGHDN, CDR2 FVKESK. CDR3 DNA: TGTGCCAGCAGCCCTCTAGGGAGCTATGAGCAGTTCTTC. Translated: CASSPLGSYEQFF. Filled out from reference TRBV14 and TRBJ2-1, the complete variable domain reads EAGVTQFPSHSVIEKGQTVTLRCDPISGHDNLYWYRRVMGKEIKFLLHFVKESKQDESGMPNNRFLAERTGGTYSTLKVQPAELEDSGVYFCASSPLGSYEQFFGPGTRLTVL.

The J gene is TRBJ2-3, the V gene TRBV7-2; D is uncertain. The CDR3 has 15 residues. CDR1 is SGHTA and CDR2 is FQGNSA in the germline V gene. The V gene lost 5 bases and the J gene lost 2 bases, with 14 bases spanning the gap. CDR3 bases: TGTGCCAGCAGCCCAAGCCTCTCTATCACAGATACGCAGTATTTT. Translation: CASSPSLSITDTQYF.

This clonotype was seen only a few times. The J gene is TRBJ2-2, the V gene TRBV11-2; the D gene is possibly TRBD1 (6 bases). Trimming took off 1 base at V and 2 bases at J, with 20 bases between the two ends. This CDR3 is 19 amino acids long. Germline CDR1 and CDR2: SGHAT and FQNNGV. CDR3 DNA: TGTGCCAGCAGCTTAGTCGCGCGAGCTTACAGGGCCAACACCGGGGAGCTGTTTTTT. Translated, it gives CASSLVARAYRANTGELFF.

In DNA, the CDR3 is TGTGCCAGCAGCCCGTGGACTACCAGGAAAAGAAACAATGAGCAGTACTTC. Protein product: CASSPWTTRKRNNEQYF. The chain uses TRBV11-2 and TRBJ2-1, with D possibly being TRBD2 (6 bases). Near its end, the DNA agrees better with TRBJ2-7, so the J call may be wrong. There are 17 residues in the CDR3. CDR1 and CDR2 (germline): SGHAT, FQNNGV.

This chain connects TRBV3-1 to TRBJ1-2; a possible D gene is TRBD1 (5 bases). Germline V gives CDR1 LGHDT, CDR2 YNNKEL (reference sequence). The CDR3 spans 16 residues. Trimming pared 1 base from V and 5 bases from J, leaving 17 bases between. The chain's CDR3 is CASSQGDGLSLYGYTF. CDR3 nucleotides: TGTGCCAGCAGCCAAGGGGACGGGTTGTCTTTATATGGCTACACCTTC.

This clonotype was found a few times. The chain has TRBV12-3 or TRBV12-4 and TRBJ2-4, with D tentatively TRBD2 (6 bases). Trimming shortened V by 4 bases and J by 7 bases, and 23 bases separated the two germline ends. The CDR3 is made up of 17 amino acids. The CDR3 loop is CASSSGLVLVRANIQYF. CDR3 nucleotides: TGTGCCAGCAGTTCGGGACTTGTCCTTGTTAGGGCCAACATTCAGTACTTC.

This clonotype came up a few times. J is TRBJ2-3 and V is TRBV20-1; TRBD2 matches at 7 bases. The trim removed 1 base at V and 0 bases at J, leaving 4 bases unmatched. Germline CDR1 is DFQATT and CDR2 is SNEGSKA (reference sequence). This CDR3 is 15 amino acids long. CDR3 loop: CSARGSAGSTDTQYF. The CDR3, as DNA: TGCAGTGCTAGAGGTTCAGCGGGGAGCACAGATACGCAGTATTTT.

J is TRBJ1-1 and V is TRBV21-1; the table's D call of TRBD1 was not tested on the DNA. TRBV21-1 is termed a pseudogene. The CDR3 totals 16 residues. The CDR3 region is CASSNLVREMNTEAFF. The CDR3 DNA is TGTGCCAGCAGCAATCTGGTCAGGGAGATGAACACTGAAGCTTTCTTT.

This clonotype was seen ten or more times. The V gene is TRBV18, the J gene TRBJ2-1; D unresolved. The germline V and J ends were trimmed by 1 base and 4 bases, with 8 bases remaining between them. The CDR3 is 14 amino acids. Germline assignment: CDR1 KGHSH and CDR2 LQKENI. The CDR3 protein is CASSPQAGYNEQFF. DNA for the CDR3: TGTGCCAGCTCACCACAGGCCGGATACAATGAGCAGTTCTTC.

J is TRBJ2-1 and V is TRBV7-2; TRBD2 aligns across 7 bases. V shed 0 bases, J shed 7 bases, and the junction held 12 bases outside the gene matches. The CDR3 covers 17 residues. Germline-derived CDR1 and CDR2 are SGHTA and FQGNSA. The CDR3 loop is CASSLAGGAGVLNEQFF. DNA for the CDR3: TGTGCCAGCAGCTTAGCTGGAGGGGCGGGGGTGTTGAATGAGCAGTTCTTC.

This clonotype was picked up many times. This rearrangement joins TRBV15 to TRBJ1-2; 7 bases fit TRBD1. The germline CDR1 and CDR2 sequences are LNHNV and YYDKDF (reference sequence). The ends lost 4 bases at V and 4 bases at J; junction bases unmatched: 0. The CDR3 consists of 12 residues. CDR3 amino acids: CATSTGGYGYTF. As DNA, the CDR3 is TGTGCCACCAGCACAGGGGGCTATGGCTACACCTTC.

This clonotype occurred a few times. The V and J genes are TRBV4-2 and TRBJ2-7; D may be TRBD1 (6 bases). The CDR3 runs 14 residues. From germline, CDR1 is LGHNA and CDR2 YNFKEQ. The V and J ends lost 4 bases and 3 bases respectively, with 13 bases between them. The CDR3 nucleotides are TGTGCCAGCAGCCGCACAGGGTCGATCTACGAGCAGTACTTC. It is translated as CASSRTGSIYEQYF.

This sequence joins TRBV6-1 and TRBJ1-6; the D is unclear. The CDR3 loop spans 16 amino acids. Deletions cut 11 bases from V and 0 bases from J, with 17 bases between. Per the germline V gene, CDR1 is MNHNS and CDR2 is SASEGT. The CDR3 protein is CASHGHTSSYNSPLHF. DNA of the CDR3: TGTGCCTCCCATGGCCACACCAGCTCCTATAATTCACCCCTCCACTTT.

This rearrangement joins TRBV20-1 to TRBJ1-5; D ambiguous. The CDR3 has 14 amino acids. The germline V gene encodes CDR1 DFQATT and CDR2 SNEGSKA (reference sequence). The V and J ends lost 2 bases and 1 base respectively, with 9 bases between them. In DNA, the CDR3 is TGCAGTGCTAGAAAGCCCGGGAGCAATCAGCCCCAGCATTTT. This translates into CSARKPGSNQPQHF.

The chain has TRBV27 and TRBJ1-1, with D tentatively TRBD1 (5 bases). CDR3 length equals 15 residues. CDR1 and CDR2 from the germline V gene are MNHEY and SMNVEV (reference sequence). V lost 6 bases to trimming and J lost 1 base, with 15 bases between them. The CDR3 DNA reads as TGTGCCAGCAGGCCAATTCTGGGACCGAACACTGAAGCTTTCTTT. It encodes CASRPILGPNTEAFF.

This clonotype has a count of ten or more. This chain links TRBV28 with TRBJ2-7; D may be TRBD2 (5 bases). The V end lost 3 bases, the J end lost 6 bases, and 9 bases lay between the germline ends. The CDR3 spans 12 residues. From germline, CDR1 is MDHEN and CDR2 SYDVKM. This CDR3 reads CASSLFRGEQYF. The CDR3 nucleotides are TGTGCCAGCAGTTTGTTTCGGGGCGAGCAGTACTTC.

The genes are TRBV2 and TRBJ2-3; D is unresolved. Germline CDR1 and CDR2: SNHLY and FYNNEI. V was trimmed by 2 bases and J by 1 base, leaving 10 bases between them. The CDR3 length is 15 residues. CDR3 nucleotides: TGTGCCAGCAGTGAATGGGGTGCCCGCACAGATACGCAGTATTTT. This translates into CASSEWGARTDTQYF.

The rearrangement uses TRBV5-1 and TRBJ2-6; a possible D gene is TRBD1 (6 bases). The CDR3 sequence is 16 residues long. The V and J ends lost 3 bases and 1 base respectively, with 11 bases between them. The germline V gene encodes CDR1 SGHRS and CDR2 YFSETQ. The CDR3 DNA reads TGCGCCAGCAGCTCACCCGGACAGTCTGGGGCCAACGTCCTGACTTTC. Protein sequence: CASSSPGQSGANVLTF.

The chain is built from TRBV20-1 and TRBJ1-3, with TRBD1 matching 7 bases. In germline, CDR1 is DFQATT, CDR2 SNEGSKA (reference sequence). The V gene end was trimmed by 6 bases and the J gene end by 0 bases; junction bases not matched to a gene: 8. The CDR3 extends over 15 amino acids. CDR3 protein: CSARRDSTSGNTIYF. In DNA, the CDR3 is TGCAGTGCCCGAAGGGACAGCACCTCTGGAAACACCATATATTTT.

The chain employs TRBV19 and TRBJ2-7; D is possibly TRBD1 (6 bases). V lost 5 bases and J lost 5, with 19 bases in between. The CDR3 consists of 15 residues. In germline, CDR1 is LNHDA, CDR2 SQIVND (reference sequence). CDR3: CASSRDRIPDDEQYF. The CDR3 nucleotides are TGTGCCAGTAGTCGAGACAGGATCCCAGACGACGAGCAGTACTTC.

On this clonotype itself: A much larger clone differs by one base, so this may be a read error. V gene TRBV9 combines with J gene TRBJ2-3; 9 bases align to TRBD1. The CDR3 loop spans 16 amino acids. Germline-derived CDR1 and CDR2 are SGDLS and YYNGEE. Here the CDR3 DNA reads TGTGCCAGCAGCGTAGAACAGGGGGCGCCGATAGATACGCAGTCTTTT. Its protein is CASSVEQGAPIDTQSF.

About this clonotype itself: A read error may produce the germline difference seen at one junction end. This chain uses TRBV20-1 with TRBJ2-1, with 10 bases lining up with TRBD2. This CDR3 contains 15 residues. CDR1 DFQATT and CDR2 SNEGSKA come from the germline V gene (reference sequence). The CDR3 sequence: CGARVGLAVYNEQFF. The DNA for the CDR3 is TGCGGTGCGCGAGTTGGACTAGCGGTCTACAATGAGCAGTTCTTC.

This clonotype has just a few counts. The J gene is TRBJ2-7, the V gene TRBV10-3, with D possibly TRBD1 on 6 matching bases. CDR1 and CDR2 (germline): ENHRY, SYGVKD. The CDR3 length is 13 residues. V shed 3 bases and J shed 3 bases, with 9 bases lying between them. The chain's CDR3 is CAISDYRVYEQYF. The DNA for the CDR3 is TGTGCCATCAGTGATTACAGGGTCTACGAGCAGTACTTC.

The chain couples TRBV10-1 to TRBJ2-1; D is perhaps TRBD2 (5 bases). Germline V gene sequence: CDR1 WNHNN, CDR2 SYGVQD (reference sequence). This CDR3 spans 14 amino acids. Trimming shortened V by 2 bases and J by 10 bases, and 15 bases separated the two germline ends. The CDR3 is CASSEMEAAYEQFF. In nucleotides, the CDR3 is TGCGCCAGCAGTGAGATGGAGGCCGCCTACGAGCAGTTCTTC.

The J gene is TRBJ2-2, the V gene TRBV5-1; no reliable D call. CDR1 SGHRS and CDR2 YFSETQ come from the germline V gene. Deletions cut 4 bases from V and 1 base from J, with 11 bases between. There are 15 residues in the CDR3. This chain's CDR3 is CASSGVTGNTGELFF. The CDR3 bases are TGCGCCAGCAGCGGGGTAACGGGGAACACCGGGGAGCTGTTTTTT.